This T cell receptor (beta chain) was retrieved from a study of CD8+ T cells in alopecia areata (dated by TCRdb to 2017 to 2018). About the full investigation: Treated patients were enrolled in an open-label pilot trial of oral tofacitinib, 5 to 10 mg twice daily, for moderate-to-severe alopecia areata. Tofacitinib was given for 6 to 18 months, followed by 6 months of follow-up off drug to assess delayed response and recurrence. In both human patients and the C3H/HeJ mouse model, the study applied high-throughput TCRbeta sequencing to look at T cell clonal expansion in alopecia areata. On the human side, TCRbeta sequencing was run on scalp tissue and on sorted CD4+ and CD8+ peripheral blood T cells from healthy controls and from alopecia areata patients with either patchy or totalis/universalis disease. Biopsies were taken from tofacitinib-treated patients at baseline and again at 4 and 24 weeks into treatment, and several of those patients also had a later scalp biopsy. Clonality in the scalp was compared among normal scalp (n=4), patchy alopecia areata scalp (n=8), and alopecia totalis/universalis scalp (n=8). RNA was obtained with the PAXgene miRNA kit for fixed scalp, the miRNeasy kit for PBMCs, and the RNeasy kit for mouse skin. Amplification of TCRbeta CDR3 regions was done by immunoSEQ multiplex PCR using 35 Vbeta forward primers and 13 Jbeta reverse primers.

Per the publication, the time point label means: baseline before oral tofacitinib. Peripheral blood and lesional scalp punch biopsies were obtained from patients with alopecia areata. PBMCs were isolated by density centrifugation and stained for CD3, CD4 and CD8, after which CD4+ and CD8+ T cells were sorted on a FACSAria. The library was produced with the immunoSEQ multiplex PCR assay. RNA was extracted from all samples and reverse transcribed into cDNA as template for TCR sequencing. First-strand cDNA was synthesized with SuperScript III using a 2:1 mix of oligo-dT and random hexamers. A synthetic immune receptor repertoire was used to gauge amplification bias, and whatever bias remained was removed computationally. For the original study's pipeline: After raw reads were preprocessed to remove errors, the CDR3 was defined following IMGT conventions as running from the conserved cysteine to phenylalanine. Clonality was calculated as 1 minus Shannon entropy normalized by log2 of the number of productive unique TCRs. Whether each scalp clone was CD4 or CD8 was inferred by checking scalp TCRbeta sequences against the CD4 and CD8 repertoires from sorted blood. TCRdb's version of the immuneACCESS table is confined to in-frame rearrangements and falls short of the full clone set. An unresolved V gene accounts for under half of the shortfall where checked; the remainder is of unknown origin. V and J calls and clone size are given by that table; D and trimming were obtained from the DNA. A total of about 180,000 clones appear in this sample, about 60% of them only once. Roughly 14% of the sample comes from the top ten.

From a lookup of the germline V gene, CDR1 and CDR2 are MGHRA and YSYEKL. CDR3 length: 16 amino acids, cysteine to phenylalanine. The sequence is cut down to CDR3 DNA, 48 bases in frame from base 1. The germline ends are 19 bases apart after V is trimmed by 4 bases and J by 4 bases. As for this clone: This clone's antigen is unknown. Base qualities were left out, and no much larger clone turns up one base away.

What the study reported, not specific to this receptor: Resident alphabeta T cells in normal human skin are also sequenced, complicating scalp TCR repertoire analysis, unlike mouse skin dominated by gammadelta T cells. Compared with normal scalp, lesional scalp had higher clonality and more expanded CD8+ clones, particularly in alopecia totalis/universalis, a pattern that suggests antigenic drive. Compared with mice, TCR sequences shared between patients were less clear, possibly partly because of HLA diversity across the patient population.

Recombination connected TRBV4-1 to TRBJ1-1; the D gene is unclear. The receptor comes from a human donor with alopecia areata. The sample was CD4+ T cells sorted from blood, taken at week 0. The CDR3 in this case is CASSPPELSLTTEAFF. The nucleotides are TGCGCCAGCAGCCCCCCCGAATTGTCGCTGACCACTGAAGCTTTCTTT.